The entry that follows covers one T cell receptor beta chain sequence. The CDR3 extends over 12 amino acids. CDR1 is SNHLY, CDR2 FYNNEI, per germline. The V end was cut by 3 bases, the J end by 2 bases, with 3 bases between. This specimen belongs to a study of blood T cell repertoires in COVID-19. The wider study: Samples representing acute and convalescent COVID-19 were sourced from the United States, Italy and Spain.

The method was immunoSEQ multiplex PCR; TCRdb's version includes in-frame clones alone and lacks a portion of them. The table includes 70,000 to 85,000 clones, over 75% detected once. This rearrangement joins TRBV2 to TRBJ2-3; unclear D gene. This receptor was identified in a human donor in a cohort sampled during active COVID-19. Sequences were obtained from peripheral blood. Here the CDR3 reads CASSDNTDTQYF. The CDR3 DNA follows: TGTGCCAGCAGTGACAACACAGATACGCAGTATTTT.